This TCR beta chain emerged from a study of identical twins. Study observations and caveats: The study drew conclusions from cross-sectional statistical analysis, not from following the same donors. Part of the zero-insertion signal could reflect confounding by invariant MAIT and iNKT cells.

J was trimmed by 1 base and V by 5 bases; bases with no gene match: 10. The CDR3 sequence is 17 residues long. Germline loops: CDR1 SGHNT, CDR2 YENEEA. Comments on this clonotype: The antigen remains undetermined.

Template switching (which added a universal primer site) was used, and cDNA carried unique molecular identifiers. TCRdb passed the 5' RACE reads through MiXCR, listing each CDR3 protein once. The profile shows more than 400,000 distinct CDR3 sequences, roughly 15% of them singletons. The sample also formed part of further work on yellow fever vaccine responses in identical twins.

The sample consisted of CD4+ T cells sorted from blood. This sequence originates from a woman aged 18-30 years in good health. The rearrangement joins TRBV11-3 to TRBJ2-1; 8 nucleotides line up with TRBD2. The DNA of the CDR3 is TGTGCCAGCAGCGCCGGGACTAGGTCTGGGTCCTACAATGAGCAGTTCTTC. Translation gives CASSAGTRSGSYNEQFF.